Sequencing of this T cell receptor beta chain was carried out in a study of T cell changes during pregnancy in multiple sclerosis. Germline loops: CDR1 SGHNT, CDR2 YYREEE (reference sequence). The CDR3 totals 13 residues. V was clipped by 1 base and J by 6 bases, with 8 bases between them. Clones were read by immunoSEQ multiplex PCR, and TCRdb kept only the in-frame ones, dropping some. The table records some 93,000 clones, 91% of them present only once. V usage is TRBV5-4 and J usage is TRBJ1-3, with D unclear. This clonotype was obtained from a female donor in good health, enrolled as a control in a pregnancy study. This sample comprised peripheral blood, obtained after pregnancy. The CDR3 bases are TGTGCCAGCAGCTTGCCAGGTGCAAACACCATATATTTT. This translates into CASSLPGANTIYF.